This T cell receptor beta chain was recovered during a study of human T cells and chemical hapten exposure. Whole-study context: During the approximately 25-week study period, patients had diphenylcyclopropenone applied to the scalp every week. The variation in per-sample TCR yields arose mainly from small differences in pooled library volumes.

Unique molecular identifiers were attached to individual cDNA molecules during library preparation. One entry per CDR3 protein, called by TCRdb with MiXCR from the RACE reads. The sample yields nearly 350,000 distinct CDR3 sequences, around 7% seen once. There are 17 residues in the CDR3. V lost 0 bases, J lost 9 bases, and 20 bases lay in between. Germline V gene sequence: CDR1 KGHDR, CDR2 SFDVKD. This clonotype was seen only a few times. Its cognate antigen is unknown. Time point reported: patch test 1, 2 weeks after DPC sensitization. Treatment indicated: therapeutic diphenylcyclopropenone sensitization with weekly scalp DPC. Study conclusions and caveats: Versus controls, expanded TCRs had significantly more large CDR3 similarity clusters.

The sequencing here drew on whole blood, taken in connection with sensitization to the hapten diphenylcyclopropenone (DPC). This receptor was obtained from a woman aged 18-29 years with alopecia areata. Some clones in this sample may be carry-over from other donors' samples. The rearrangement links TRBV24-1 to TRBJ2-1; D may be TRBD2 (5 bases). CDR3 sequence (DNA): TGTGCCACCAGTGATTTGATTTATGGGCCCCGGGGTGGTGAGCAGTTCTTC. This translates into CATSDLIYGPRGGEQFF.